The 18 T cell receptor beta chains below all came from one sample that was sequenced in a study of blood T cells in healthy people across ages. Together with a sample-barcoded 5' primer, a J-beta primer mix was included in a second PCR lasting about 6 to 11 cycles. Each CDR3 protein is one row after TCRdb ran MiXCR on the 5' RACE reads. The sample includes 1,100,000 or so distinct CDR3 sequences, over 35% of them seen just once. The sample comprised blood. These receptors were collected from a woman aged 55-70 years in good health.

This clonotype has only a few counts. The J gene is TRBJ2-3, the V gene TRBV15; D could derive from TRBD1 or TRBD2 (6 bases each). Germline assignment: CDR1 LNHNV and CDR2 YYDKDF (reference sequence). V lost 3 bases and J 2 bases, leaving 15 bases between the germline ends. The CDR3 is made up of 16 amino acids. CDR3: CATSRAPGAATDTQYF. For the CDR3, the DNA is TGTGCCACCAGCAGGGCACCGGGGGCTGCCACAGATACGCAGTATTTT.

The CDR3 is CASRSQGLEQYF. CDR3 in DNA: TGTGCCAGCAGGTCACAGGGCCTCGAGCAGTACTTC. The chain couples TRBV27 to TRBJ2-4; weak D call: TRBD1 (6 bases). TRBJ2-7 matches the DNA end more closely, so the J call is doubtful. The CDR3 sequence is 12 residues long. Germline loops: CDR1 MNHEY, CDR2 SMNVEV (reference sequence).

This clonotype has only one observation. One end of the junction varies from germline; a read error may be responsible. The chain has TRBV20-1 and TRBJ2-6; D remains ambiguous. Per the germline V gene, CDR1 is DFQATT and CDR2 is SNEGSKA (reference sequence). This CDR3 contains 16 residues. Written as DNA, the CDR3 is TGCAGCGCTAGACTGGTAATGAGCTCTGGGGCCAACGTCCTGACTTTC. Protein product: CSARLVMSSGANVLTF.

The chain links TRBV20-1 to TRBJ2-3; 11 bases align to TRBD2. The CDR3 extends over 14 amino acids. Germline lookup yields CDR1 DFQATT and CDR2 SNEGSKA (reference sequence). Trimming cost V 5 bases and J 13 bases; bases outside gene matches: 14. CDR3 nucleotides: TGCAGTGCTTCTCCCGGGACTAGCGGAAGCCCAGAGTATTTT. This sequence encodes CSASPGTSGSPEYF.

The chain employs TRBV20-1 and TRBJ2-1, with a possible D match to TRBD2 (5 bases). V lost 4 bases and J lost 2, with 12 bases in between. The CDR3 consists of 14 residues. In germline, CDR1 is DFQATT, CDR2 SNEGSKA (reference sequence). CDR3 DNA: TGCAGTGCTAAGGGCGGGCTCACCTACAATGAGCAGTTCTTC. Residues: CSAKGGLTYNEQFF.

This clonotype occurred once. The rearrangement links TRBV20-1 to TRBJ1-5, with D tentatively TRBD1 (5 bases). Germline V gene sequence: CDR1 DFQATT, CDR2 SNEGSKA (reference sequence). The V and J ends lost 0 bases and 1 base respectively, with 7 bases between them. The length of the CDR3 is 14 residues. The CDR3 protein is CSARDGDSNQPQHF. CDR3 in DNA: TGCAGTGCTAGAGATGGGGACAGCAATCAGCCCCAGCATTTT.

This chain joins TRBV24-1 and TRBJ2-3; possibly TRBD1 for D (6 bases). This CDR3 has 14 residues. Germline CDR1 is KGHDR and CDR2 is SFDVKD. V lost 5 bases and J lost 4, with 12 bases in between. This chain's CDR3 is CATSGDKRADTQYF. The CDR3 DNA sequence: TGTGCCACCAGTGGGGACAAGCGCGCAGATACGCAGTATTTT.

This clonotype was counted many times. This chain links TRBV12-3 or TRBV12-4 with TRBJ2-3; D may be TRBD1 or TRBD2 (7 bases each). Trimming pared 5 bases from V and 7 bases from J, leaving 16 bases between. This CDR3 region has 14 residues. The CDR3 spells CASSPQGGRNTQYF. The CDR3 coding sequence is TGTGCCAGCAGTCCTCAGGGGGGGAGGAATACGCAGTATTTT.

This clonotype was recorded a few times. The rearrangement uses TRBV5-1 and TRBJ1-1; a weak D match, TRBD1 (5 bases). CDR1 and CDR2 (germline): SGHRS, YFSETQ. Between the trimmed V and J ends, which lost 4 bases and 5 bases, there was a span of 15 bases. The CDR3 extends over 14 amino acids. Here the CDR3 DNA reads TGCGCCAGCAGCGTGGAGGGGATGGGAACTGAAGCTTTCTTT. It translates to CASSVEGMGTEAFF.

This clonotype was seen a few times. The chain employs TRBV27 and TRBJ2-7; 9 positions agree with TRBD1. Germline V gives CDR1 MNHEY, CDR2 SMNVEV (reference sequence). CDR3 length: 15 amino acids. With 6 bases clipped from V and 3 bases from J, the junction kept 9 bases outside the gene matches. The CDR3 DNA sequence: TGTGCCAGCAGGGTGGTGGGACAGGGATTCTACGAGCAGTACTTC. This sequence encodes CASRVVGQGFYEQYF.

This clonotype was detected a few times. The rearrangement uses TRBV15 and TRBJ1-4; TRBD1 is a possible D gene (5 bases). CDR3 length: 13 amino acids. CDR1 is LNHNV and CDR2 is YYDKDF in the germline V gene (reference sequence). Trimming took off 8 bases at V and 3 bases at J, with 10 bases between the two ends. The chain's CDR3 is CATLGDPNEKLFF. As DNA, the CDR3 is TGTGCCACCTTGGGGGATCCTAATGAAAAACTGTTTTTT.

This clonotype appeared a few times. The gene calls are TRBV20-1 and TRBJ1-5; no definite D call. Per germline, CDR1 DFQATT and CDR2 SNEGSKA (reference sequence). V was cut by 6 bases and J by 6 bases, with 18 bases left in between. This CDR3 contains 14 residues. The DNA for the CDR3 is TGCAGTGCCCCAGATGGGTGGGGTACTCAGCCCCAGCATTTT. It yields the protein CSAPDGWGTQPQHF.

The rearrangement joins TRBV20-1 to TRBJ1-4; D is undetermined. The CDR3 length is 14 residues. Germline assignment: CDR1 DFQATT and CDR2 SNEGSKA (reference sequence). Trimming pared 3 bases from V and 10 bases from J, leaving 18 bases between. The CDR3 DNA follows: TGCAGTGCTAGCGGCGGGAGAAGTAGTGGAAAACTGTTTTTT. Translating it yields CSASGGRSSGKLFF.

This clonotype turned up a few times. The CDR3 protein is CASSLLWEGPYEQYF. Here the CDR3 DNA reads TGCGCCAGCAGCTTGTTGTGGGAGGGCCCCTACGAGCAGTACTTC. This rearrangement joins TRBV5-1 to TRBJ2-7, with 7 bases aligning to TRBD2. With 1 base clipped from V and 2 bases from J, the junction kept 6 bases outside the gene matches. This CDR3 is 15 amino acids long. Per germline, CDR1 SGHRS and CDR2 YFSETQ.

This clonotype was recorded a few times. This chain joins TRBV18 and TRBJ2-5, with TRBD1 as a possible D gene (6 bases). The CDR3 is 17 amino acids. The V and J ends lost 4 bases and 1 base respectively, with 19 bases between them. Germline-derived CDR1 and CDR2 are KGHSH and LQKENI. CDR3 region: CASSLMGHEIIQETQYF. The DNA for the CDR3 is TGTGCCAGCTCACTGATGGGACACGAAATAATCCAAGAGACCCAGTACTTC.

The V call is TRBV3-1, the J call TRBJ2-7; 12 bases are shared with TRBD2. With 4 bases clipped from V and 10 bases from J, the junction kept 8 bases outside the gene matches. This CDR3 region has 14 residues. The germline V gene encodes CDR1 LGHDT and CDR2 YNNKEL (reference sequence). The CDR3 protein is CASSPGLAGFTQYF. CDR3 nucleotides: TGTGCCAGCAGCCCAGGACTAGCGGGATTCACCCAGTACTTC.

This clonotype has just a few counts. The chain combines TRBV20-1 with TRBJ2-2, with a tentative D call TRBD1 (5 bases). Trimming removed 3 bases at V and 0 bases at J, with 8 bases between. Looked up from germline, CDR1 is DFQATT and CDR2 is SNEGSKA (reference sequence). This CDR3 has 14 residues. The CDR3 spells CSARAGSNTGELFF. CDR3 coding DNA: TGCAGTGCTAGGGCAGGGTCGAACACCGGGGAGCTGTTTTTT.

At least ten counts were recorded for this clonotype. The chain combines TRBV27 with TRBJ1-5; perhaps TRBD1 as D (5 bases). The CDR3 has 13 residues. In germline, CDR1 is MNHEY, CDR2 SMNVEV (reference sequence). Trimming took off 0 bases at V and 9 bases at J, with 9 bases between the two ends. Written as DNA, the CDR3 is TGTGCCAGCAGTTTATCGGGGGTTCCGCCCCAGCATTTT. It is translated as CASSLSGVPPQHF.